Given below is one T cell receptor beta chain in context. The data stem from a study of shared clonotypes between healthy human individuals. V was cut by 3 bases and J by 4 bases, with 13 bases left in between. From germline, CDR1 is LNHNV and CDR2 YYDKDF (reference sequence). The CDR3 runs 15 residues. Profiling relied on immunoSEQ multiplex PCR, and the TCRdb table lists in-frame clones only, not all of them. Found here are 2 million to 2.5 million clones, approximately 94% of them singletons; the top ten hold around 1.1%. CD45RO-negative CD8 cells positively selected for CCR7 made up the naive population, which excluded terminally differentiated effector memory CD45RA+ cells.

Sequencing used naive CD8+ T cells sorted from blood. This rearrangement joins TRBV15 to TRBJ2-1; D could derive from TRBD1 or TRBD2 (5 bases each). The source is a man between 18 and 29 years old in good health. The CDR3 reads CATSRGRGSYNEQFF. CDR3 bases: TGTGCCACCAGCAGGGGACGGGGCTCGTACAATGAGCAGTTCTTC.